This TCR beta chain was sequenced for a study of blood T cell repertoires in COVID-19. Across the study: The samples span acute and convalescent COVID-19 from the United States, Italy and Spain. T cells, B-cell-depleted T cells, or PBMCs provided the cDNA or gDNA that served as material.

In the original analysis: The assay estimated nucleated cells by amplifying reference gene primers. The repertoire was sequenced with immunoSEQ multiplex PCR; TCRdb's copy has only in-frame clones and lacks some. V and J calls plus clone size are reproduced from that table; the DNA served to infer D and trimming. The table shows about 18,000 clones, with approximately 90% occurring only once. The CDR3 runs to 15 residues. Trimming cost V 5 bases and J 2 bases; bases outside gene matches: 5. Germline loops: CDR1 SGHAT, CDR2 FQNNGV. The material sequenced was peripheral blood. The chain carries TRBV11-2 and TRBJ1-3, with 8 positions matching TRBD1. This sequence was found in a human donor in a cohort sampled during active COVID-19. This CDR3 reads CASSPTDRAGNTIYF. CDR3 coding DNA: TGTGCCAGCAGCCCCACGGACAGGGCTGGAAACACCATATATTTT.